This T cell receptor (beta chain) originates from a study of shared clonotypes between healthy human individuals. Study-level information: Aged 18 to 49, the donors were a couple of women and a few men. General study results and limits: Read depth was anticipated to influence clonotype sharing among donors.

This clone was recorded once. Its antigen is still unknown. Measured with immunoSEQ multiplex PCR; TCRdb has only the in-frame clones, and not every one. The sample holds about 490,000 clones, about 82% seen once. The healthy adult donors were HIV-negative and reported no recent acute infections or vaccinations. The study used approximately 90 million PBMCs per unsorted sample for genomic DNA. The germline gives CDR1 SQVTM, CDR2 ANQGSEA. This CDR3 contains 12 residues. V lost 5 bases and J lost 0, with 8 bases in between. Source material: PBMCs. This clonotype was sampled from a middle-aged woman in good health. Some clones in this sample may be carry-over from other donors' samples. This sequence joins TRBV29-1 and TRBJ2-7; D remains unclear. The CDR3 bases are TGCAGCGTTTCAAGCTCCTCCTACGAGCAGTACTTC. It codes for CSVSSSSYEQYF.